This T cell receptor beta chain originates from a study of a mutant IDH1 vaccine in newly diagnosed glioma. This CDR3 has 15 amino acids. Germline V lookup: CDR1 MNHNY, CDR2 SVGAGI (reference sequence). Trimming pared 5 bases from V and 9 bases from J, leaving 20 bases between. Time point: baseline, week 1 (first vaccination visit). Treatment here: pre-vaccination baseline after standard-of-care therapy. Sequenced by immunoSEQ multiplex PCR; TCRdb stores in-frame clones only, minus some. The sample includes around 56,000 clones, 75% to 95% seen only once; the top ten take 2.5% to 3%. The sequence was obtained from a man in his fifties or sixties with glioma. The V gene is TRBV6-6, the J gene TRBJ2-1; D may be TRBD2 (5 bases). Sequenced here: PBMCs, sampled from a glioma patient treated with radiotherapy, temozolomide or both. This CDR3 reads CASSPRTFDKSEQFF. As DNA, the CDR3 is TGTGCCAGCAGTCCCCGGACTTTCGACAAATCTGAGCAGTTCTTC.